The clone carrying this T cell receptor beta chain was detected many times. Its antigen is not identified. This sample was included in a study of regulatory T cells in long-lasting Graves disease. Noted time point: persistent/refractory GD, antithyroid drugs over 5 years with positive TRAb. Following extraction of RNA from PBMCs, that RNA was used to make the TCR library. Patients hailed from an endocrinology department in Xi'an, China. Study observations and caveats: New patients shared about a thousand public clonotypes, fewer than the approximately 3,000 shared by persistent patients. Under persistent disease, TRBV28, TRBJ1-2 and TRBJ2-5 were used preferentially.

CDR1 and CDR2 from the germline V gene are MDHEN and SYDVKM. The CDR3 is made up of 14 amino acids. Losses at the gene ends were 5 bases for V and 5 bases for J; bases not matched to a gene: 6. Assembly of TCR beta libraries relied on iRepertoire HTBI primers together with Arm-PCR of CDR3 regions. As processed by the authors: The samples yielded 50 to 80 TRBV and some 15 TRBJ segments. Using its own MiXCR run on the multiplex PCR reads, TCRdb lists one record per CDR3 protein. In this record, the V and J calls reflect TCRdb's handling and not the investigators' own analysis. The sample has around 430,000 distinct CDR3 sequences; around a fifth are singletons.

The sequencing used peripheral blood mononuclear cells (PBMCs), collected when the disease was refractory, from a patient treated with antithyroid drugs. This chain connects TRBV28 to TRBJ2-7, with 10 positions matching TRBD1. The receptor was isolated from a female donor with Graves disease. CDR3 DNA sequence: TGTGCCAGCAGTCCAGGACAGGGGGTCGACGAGCAGTACTTC. Protein: CASSPGQGVDEQYF. The variable domain in full, completed from reference TRBV28 and TRBJ2-7, reads DVKVTQSSRYLVKRTGEKVFLECVQDMDHENMFWYRQDPGLGLRLIYFSYDVKMKEKGDIPEGYSVSREKKERFSLILESASTNQTSMYLCASSPGQGVDEQYFGPGTRLTVT.